The 28 T cell receptor beta chains below were found in one sample sequenced in a study of tissue T cells after allogeneic stem cell transplantation. Generated by immunoSEQ multiplex PCR, the TCRdb table keeps only in-frame clones and is missing some. The sample consists of about 48,000 clones, 65% to 85% of them appearing once. The sequenced sample was sorted cells pooled from one or two spleens. These receptors were taken from a pool of C57BL/6 mice in good health.

Of note for this clone: The junction differs from germline at one of its ends, possibly a read error. Gene and germline names: mouse. The DNA ends 1 residue before the CDR3 does, and the rest of the CDR3 is filled in from the germline J gene. The V and J genes are TRBV3 and TRBJ1-4; D is unresolved. CDR3 size: 12 residues. Germline V lookup: CDR1 SNHLY, CDR2 FYNGKV (reference sequence). The CDR3 bases that were read are TGTGTCAGCAGCCCCAGGCGGGAAAGATTATTT. It codes for CVSSPRRERLF. The full CDR3 protein reads CVSSPRRERLFF.

Remarks on this clone: The genes are named according to mouse. The read ends 1 residue before the CDR3 terminus; that terminus is restored from the germline J gene. This chain links TRBV26 with TRBJ1-1; D remains unclear. The CDR3 runs to 12 residues. Germline assignment: CDR1 KGHPV and CDR2 FQNQEV (reference sequence). V dropped 2 bases and J dropped 0 bases, with 1 base sitting between them. CDR3 DNA (partial): TGTGCCAGCAGTCTGAAGAACACAGAAGTCTTC. Its protein product is CASSLKNTEVF. The entire CDR3 protein reads CASSLKNTEVFF.

Notes on this clone: Genes and germline come from the mouse. The read ends 1 residue before the CDR3 terminus; that terminus is restored from the germline J gene. The chain employs TRBV26 and TRBJ1-2; unclear D gene. Trimming stripped 6 bases from V and 3 bases from J, with 5 bases between. CDR3 size: 11 residues. The germline CDR1 and CDR2 sequences are KGHPV and FQNQEV (reference sequence). The CDR3 spells CASSPDSDYTF. The sequenced CDR3 bases are TGTGCCAGCAGCCCTGACTCCGACTACACC.

This clone was found a few times. Gene and germline names: mouse. The CDR3 is cut off 1 residue early in the read; its end comes from the germline J gene. The chain is built from TRBV19 and TRBJ1-5; D gene ambiguous. The CDR3 is made up of 12 amino acids. Germline CDR1 FNHDT, CDR2 SITEND (reference sequence). V lost 0 bases and J lost 5, with 3 bases in between. This CDR3 is CASSIADQAPLF. The sequenced CDR3 bases are TGTGCCAGCAGTATAGCAGACCAGGCTCCGCTT.

Note on this clone: The gene names given are mouse names. The read stops 1 residue short of the end of the CDR3; the missing end is completed from the germline J gene. The chain recombines TRBV31 with TRBJ2-3, with 10 positions matching TRBD2. The CDR3 has 14 residues. The V gene's germline CDR1 is GKSSPN and CDR2 SITVG. J was trimmed by 4 bases and V by 0 bases; bases with no gene match: 1. CDR3 region: CAWSLWGGSETLYF. The sequenced part of the CDR3 DNA is TGTGCCTGGAGTCTCTGGGGGGGCTCAGAAACGCTGTAT.

About this clone: Genes and germline are mouse. The observed sequence ends 1 residue before the CDR3 terminus, with the missing tail filled in from the germline J gene. This sequence joins TRBV13-3 and TRBJ2-3; tentatively, D is TRBD1 (6 bases). The CDR3 contains 15 residues. Germline assignment: CDR1 NNHDY and CDR2 SYVADS. The germline V and J ends were trimmed by 0 bases and 0 bases, with 8 bases remaining between them. The sequenced CDR3 bases are TGTGCCAGCAGTGATGCAGGACAGAGTGCAGAAACGCTGTAT. It codes for CASSDAGQSAETLY. The CDR3 as a whole reads CASSDAGQSAETLYF.

There are a few counts of this clone. Gene names refer to mouse genes. The read finishes 1 residue shy of the CDR3 end, and the germline J gene is used to complete it. The rearrangement links TRBV16 to TRBJ2-5; possible D gene TRBD2, 6 bases. CDR3 length: 11 residues. Trimming cost V 6 bases and J 5 bases, with 6 bases left between them. Germline V lookup: CDR1 SGHSA, CDR2 FRNQAP. The CDR3: CASSGGDTQYF. The CDR3 bases that were read are TGTGCAAGCAGTGGGGGAGACACCCAGTAC.

A remark on this clone: Genes and germline are mouse. The CDR3 here is CASSPIHTEVFF. CDR3 DNA (partial): TGTGCTAGCAGTCCGATTCACACAGAAGTCTTC. The chain recombines TRBV29 with TRBJ1-1, with unresolved D. Sequencing ends 1 residue short of the CDR3 end; the germline J gene provides the rest. Trimming stripped 5 bases from V and 3 bases from J, with 7 bases between. The CDR3 totals 12 residues. Germline V lookup: CDR1 MSHET, CDR2 SYDVDS.

This clone was recorded only once. The germline and genes are mouse ones. The read falls 1 residue short of the CDR3 end, and the missing part is taken from the germline J gene. The chain is built from TRBV13-2 and TRBJ2-1; D tentatively fits TRBD1 or TRBD2 (6 bases each). This CDR3 is built from 14 residues. V lost 0 bases to trimming and J lost 3 bases, with 7 bases between them. Germline V gene lookup returns CDR1 NNHNN and CDR2 SYGAGS (reference sequence). CDR3: CASGDAGAYAEQFF. Partial CDR3 DNA: TGTGCCAGCGGTGATGCGGGGGCCTATGCTGAGCAGTTC.

Notes on this clone: The gene symbols are mouse symbols. The read finishes 1 residue shy of the CDR3 end, and the germline J gene is used to complete it. This rearrangement joins TRBV1 to TRBJ1-4; D is undetermined. V was clipped by 1 base and J by 0 bases, with 3 bases between them. This CDR3 contains 14 residues. Germline lookup yields CDR1 NSQYPW and CDR2 LRSPGD (reference sequence). The chain's CDR3 is CTCSAGISNERLFF. The CDR3 DNA, read in part, is TGCACCTGCAGTGCAGGAATTTCCAACGAAAGATTATTT.

As concerns this clone: The gene names given are mouse names. The CDR3 end falls 1 residue outside the read, so it is completed with the germline J gene. The chain carries TRBV13-1 and TRBJ1-4, with no clear D. Germline-derived CDR1 and CDR2 are NSHNY and SYGAGN. CDR3 length: 12 amino acids. Trimming removed 1 base at V and 3 bases at J, with 1 base between. The CDR3 bases that were read are TGTGCCAGCAGTGATCCCAACGAAAGATTATTT. Translated: CASSDPNERLF. Given in full, the CDR3 is CASSDPNERLFF.

With respect to this clone: Genes here carry mouse names. The read falls 1 residue short of the CDR3 end, and the missing part is taken from the germline J gene. The chain carries TRBV19 and TRBJ2-5; D might be TRBD1 (6 bases). V was clipped by 4 bases and J by 0 bases, with 6 bases between them. The germline V gene encodes CDR1 FNHDT and CDR2 SITEND (reference sequence). The CDR3 is made up of 13 amino acids. The CDR3 spells CASSGQNQDTQYF. CDR3 DNA (partial): TGTGCCAGCAGTGGACAGAACCAAGACACCCAGTAC.

Of note for this clone: Gene and germline names: mouse. Sequencing ends 1 residue short of the CDR3 end; the germline J gene provides the rest. This rearrangement joins TRBV3 to TRBJ2-2; 7 bases agree with TRBD1. J was trimmed by 3 bases and V by 5 bases; bases with no gene match: 3. The CDR3 spans 14 residues. Germline V gene data show CDR1 as SNHLY and CDR2 as FYNGKV (reference sequence). CDR3 bases read: TGTGCCAGCAGCCCGGGACAGTACACCGGGCAGCTCTAC. Its translation: CASSPGQYTGQLY. The full CDR3 sequence reads CASSPGQYTGQLYF.

Notes on this clone: Mouse germline and gene names are used. The sequence runs out 1 residue before the end of the CDR3; the remainder is reconstructed from the germline J gene. The rearrangement uses TRBV1 and TRBJ1-3; D is perhaps TRBD1 (5 bases). CDR1 and CDR2 (germline): NSQYPW, LRSPGD (reference sequence). The CDR3 contains 15 residues. The V gene lost 5 bases and the J gene lost 0 bases, with 11 bases spanning the gap. CDR3 in amino acids: CTCSPVTDSGNTLYF. CDR3 DNA, as far as it was read: TGCACCTGCAGTCCCGTGACAGATTCTGGAAATACGCTCTAT.

The count of this clone is one. Gene names follow the mouse nomenclature. The read stops 1 residue short of the end of the CDR3; the missing end is completed from the germline J gene. The genes are TRBV12-1 and TRBJ2-5; TRBD1 agrees at 7 bases. Per germline, CDR1 SGHSN and CDR2 HYEKVE. The V and J ends lost 2 bases and 2 bases, in that order; junction bases with no gene match: 3. The CDR3 runs 14 residues. CDR3 DNA, as far as it was read: TGTGCCAGCTCTCGCGGGACAGTCCAAGACACCCAGTAC. It specifies CASSRGTVQDTQY. The complete CDR3 protein is CASSRGTVQDTQYF.

As for this clone: Gene names denote mouse genes. The DNA ends 1 residue before the CDR3 does, and the rest of the CDR3 is filled in from the germline J gene. The chain recombines TRBV4 with TRBJ2-7, with D uncertain. CDR3 length: 11 amino acids. Germline CDR1 reads LGHDT; CDR2 reads YNNKQL (reference sequence). Trimming left V 5 bases short and J 6 bases short, with 8 bases between. The CDR3 spells CASSPEFEQYF. The sequenced CDR3 bases are TGTGCCAGCAGCCCCGAATTTGAACAGTAC.

Turning to this clone: Gene names are the mouse ones. Read sequence stops 1 residue before the CDR3 end, and the germline J gene provides the missing end. The chain uses TRBV13-2 and TRBJ1-4, with D uncertain. Germline V gene sequence: CDR1 NNHNN, CDR2 SYGAGS (reference sequence). Trimming cost V 0 bases and J 4 bases, with 7 bases left between them. This CDR3 comprises 14 residues. The CDR3 loop reads CASGDASVNERLFF. The DNA read from the CDR3 is TGTGCCAGCGGTGATGCCTCAGTCAACGAAAGATTATTT.

Only a few counts were recorded for this clone. Mouse gene names and germline throughout. Read sequence stops 1 residue before the CDR3 end, and the germline J gene provides the missing end. This chain uses TRBV13-1 with TRBJ2-7, with D perhaps TRBD1 (6 bases). Germline V gene data show CDR1 as NSHNY and CDR2 as SYGAGN. There are 11 residues in the CDR3. V lost 5 bases and J 7 bases, leaving 10 bases between the germline ends. CDR3 DNA, as far as it was read: TGTGCCAGCAGCGCCGGGACAGAACAGTAC. It specifies CASSAGTEQY. The whole CDR3 is CASSAGTEQYF.

Comment on this clone: The gene symbols are mouse symbols. Read coverage stops 1 residue before the CDR3 terminus; the germline J gene supplies the remainder. V usage is TRBV12-2 and J usage is TRBJ1-1; TRBD1 matches at 8 bases. V was clipped by 4 bases and J by 8 bases; unmatched bases: 5. Germline V gene sequence: CDR1 SGHLS, CDR2 HYDKME. This CDR3 comprises 12 residues. The CDR3 sequence is CASSLRGREVFF. The sequenced part of the CDR3 DNA is TGTGCCAGCTCCCTCAGGGGGCGGGAAGTCTTC.

Turning to this clone: Gene names and germline refer to mouse. The missing CDR3 end, 1 residue past where the read stops, is filled in from the germline J gene. The chain employs TRBV4 and TRBJ2-5; the match to TRBD1 covers 7 bases. The trim removed 4 bases at V and 2 bases at J, leaving 3 bases unmatched. Germline-derived CDR1 and CDR2 are LGHDT and YNNKQL (reference sequence). CDR3 length equals 14 residues. The CDR3 bases that were read are TGTGCCAGCAGCTTTGGGACAGTCCAAGACACCCAGTAC. Its protein product is CASSFGTVQDTQY. The whole CDR3 sequence is CASSFGTVQDTQYF.

As concerns this clone: Gene labels here are mouse ones. CDR3 loop: CASSRGLGAYAEQFF. Incomplete CDR3 DNA: TGTGCCAGCAGCCGCGGACTGGGGGCCTATGCTGAGCAGTTC. The chain links TRBV4 to TRBJ2-1; 10 nucleotides line up with TRBD2. The sequence runs out 1 residue before the end of the CDR3; the remainder is reconstructed from the germline J gene. The CDR3 is 15 residues long. The junction had 4 bases not matched to a gene; V was cut back by 5 bases and J by 3 bases. From germline, CDR1 is LGHDT and CDR2 YNNKQL (reference sequence).

Comment on this clone: The listed genes are named as in mouse. The sequenced part of the CDR3 DNA is TGTGCCAGCAGTACGGGACAGGGGGCGTTCCAAGACACCCAGTAC. Its protein product is CASSTGQGAFQDTQY. The full CDR3 protein is CASSTGQGAFQDTQYF. V usage is TRBV15 and J usage is TRBJ2-5, with 12 positions matching TRBD1. The CDR3 is cut off 1 residue early in the read; its end comes from the germline J gene. The CDR3 totals 16 residues. The V gene's germline CDR1 is SGHND and CDR2 FRSKSL. Trimming took 5 bases from V and 2 from J; bases not matched to a gene: 5.

A remark on this clone: Gene names denote mouse genes. The CDR3 end is not reached by the read, which stops 1 residue before it; the germline J gene fills it in. The rearrangement links TRBV13-2 to TRBJ2-5, with 14 bases aligning to TRBD2. The junction had 8 bases not matched to a gene; V was cut back by 0 bases and J by 2 bases. This CDR3 contains 19 residues. CDR1 and CDR2 from the germline V gene are NNHNN and SYGAGS (reference sequence). CDR3 amino acids: CASGDGGLGGRWGQDTQYF. CDR3 DNA (partial): TGTGCCAGCGGTGATGGGGGACTGGGGGGGCGCTGGGGCCAAGACACCCAGTAC.

Points on this clone: Gene names refer to mouse genes. With the read ending 1 residue before the CDR3 end, the germline J gene is used to fill in that end. V gene TRBV4 combines with J gene TRBJ1-6, with no clear D. TRBJ1-6 has ORF status, its function being uncertain. Trimming left V 3 bases short and J 0 bases short, with 6 bases between. This CDR3 is 15 amino acids long. In germline, CDR1 is LGHDT, CDR2 YNNKQL (reference sequence). Partial CDR3 DNA: TGTGCCAGCAGCTACAGGTTTTCCTATAATTCGCCCCTCTAC. As protein: CASSYRFSYNSPLY. Given in full, the CDR3 is CASSYRFSYNSPLYF.

Concerning this clone itself: Gene names follow the mouse nomenclature. The CDR3 extends 1 residue past the end of the read, so its final part is completed from the germline J gene. The chain has TRBV26 and TRBJ2-1, with 14 bases that match TRBD2. Germline V gives CDR1 KGHPV, CDR2 FQNQEV (reference sequence). V lost 4 bases, J lost 6 bases, and 2 bases stayed unmatched. This CDR3 contains 15 residues. This CDR3 reads CASSPGLGGLAEQFF. The sequenced part of the CDR3 DNA is TGTGCCAGCAGTCCGGGACTGGGGGGGCTTGCTGAGCAGTTC.

Details on this clone: The genes are named according to mouse. The missing CDR3 end, 1 residue past where the read stops, is filled in from the germline J gene. J is TRBJ2-5 and V is TRBV13-1, with 10 bases matching TRBD1. Germline CDR1 is NSHNY and CDR2 is SYGAGN. J was trimmed by 1 base and V by 2 bases; bases with no gene match: 1. The CDR3 length is 15 residues. The CDR3 region is CASSEGTGDQDTQYF. The part of the CDR3 DNA that was read is TGTGCCAGCAGTGAGGGGACAGGGGACCAAGACACCCAGTAC.

With regard to this clone: Gene names and germline match the mouse. The read terminates 1 residue ahead of where the CDR3 ends, so the germline J gene completes it. The J gene is TRBJ2-4, the V gene TRBV24; TRBD2 matches 9 bases. The V gene's germline CDR1 is KGHTA and CDR2 FRNEEI. The J segment lost 4 bases and the V segment lost 1 base, leaving 0 bases of the junction unmatched. This CDR3 contains 14 residues. The DNA read from the CDR3 is TGTGCCAGCAGTCTGTGGGACTGGGAAAACACCTTGTAC. Its translation: CASSLWDWENTLY. In full, the CDR3 reads CASSLWDWENTLYF.

A remark on this clone: Mouse gene names apply. Read coverage stops 1 residue before the CDR3 terminus; the germline J gene supplies the remainder. The chain is built from TRBV26 and TRBJ2-7; 7 positions agree with TRBD1. Germline CDR1 and CDR2: KGHPV and FQNQEV (reference sequence). This CDR3 has 13 residues. V shed 6 bases and J 3 bases; nucleotides not matched to a gene: 5. The sequenced part of the CDR3 DNA is TGTGCCAGCAGCCGCCGGGACAGCTATGAACAGTAC. Its translation is CASSRRDSYEQY. The CDR3, in full, reads CASSRRDSYEQYF.